This entry features one T cell receptor (beta chain) sequence. What it recognizes is unknown. These data are taken from a study of PD-1 blockade in classical Hodgkin lymphoma. General observations from the study: The CD4+ diversity rise by C4D1 was clearest in complete responders.

CDR3 length equals 16 residues. CDR1 is MNHEY and CDR2 is SMNVEV in the germline V gene (reference sequence). Trimming left V 4 bases short and J 6 bases short, with 22 bases between. Documented time point: cycle 4 day 1 (C4D1), after less than 7 weeks of nivolumab. All trial patients relapsed after autologous stem cell transplantation. Here immunoSEQ multiplex PCR was the method, and the copy in TCRdb shows in-frame clones only, minus some. The table records roughly 50,000 clones, roughly 90% of them present only once. The sample was peripheral blood mononuclear cells (PBMCs), taken before the fourth cycle of nivolumab. The chain links TRBV27 to TRBJ2-7, with D perhaps matching TRBD1 (5 bases). This TCR derives from a human donor with classical Hodgkin lymphoma. The CDR3 reads CASSSGSNVPMGEQYF. As DNA, the CDR3 is TGTGCCAGCAGTTCAGGGTCGAACGTGCCCATGGGCGAGCAGTACTTC.